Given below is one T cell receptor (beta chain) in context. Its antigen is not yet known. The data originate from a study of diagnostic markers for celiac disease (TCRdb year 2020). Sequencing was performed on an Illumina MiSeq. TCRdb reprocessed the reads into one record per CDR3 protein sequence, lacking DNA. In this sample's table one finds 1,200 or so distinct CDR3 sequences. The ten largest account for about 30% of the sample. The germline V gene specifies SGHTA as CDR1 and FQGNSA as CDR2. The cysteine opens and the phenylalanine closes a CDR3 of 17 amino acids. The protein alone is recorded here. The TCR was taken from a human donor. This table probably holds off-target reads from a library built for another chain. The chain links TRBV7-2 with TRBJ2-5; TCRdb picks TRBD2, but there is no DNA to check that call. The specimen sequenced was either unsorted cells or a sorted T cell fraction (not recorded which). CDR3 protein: CASSSGFSSGGLETQYF. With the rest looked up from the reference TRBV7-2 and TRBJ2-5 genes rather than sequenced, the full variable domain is GAGVSQSPSNKVTEKGKDVELRCDPISGHTALYWYRQSLGQGLEFLIYFQGNSAPDKSGLPSDRFSAERTGGSVSTLTIQRTQQEDSAVYLCASSSGFSSGGLETQYFGPGTRLLVL.